This T cell receptor (beta chain) was sequenced during a study of preoperative IRX-2 immunotherapy in early breast cancer. Documented treatment: preoperative locoregional IRX-2 cytokine immunotherapy. Preoperative locoregional IRX-2 cytokine immunotherapy was tested in the phase Ib source study. Of note for this clone: The same CDR3 also results from other DNA sequences found in this sample.

This CDR3 is built from 14 residues. Trimming cost V 1 base and J 5 bases; bases outside gene matches: 4. Germline V gives CDR1 LNHDA, CDR2 SQIVND (reference sequence). Method: immunoSEQ multiplex PCR; TCRdb's copy keeps in-frame clones and lacks some. The profile covers 40,000 to 45,000 clones, with around 77% appearing a single time and roughly 1.2% taken by the ten largest. The starting material was tumor tissue, obtained after IRX-2 immunotherapy. The chain recombines TRBV19 with TRBJ2-5, with 7 bases aligning to TRBD2. This sequence originates from a human donor with breast cancer. As DNA, the CDR3 is TGTGCCAGTAGTATAGGGACTAGTCCGGAGACCCAGTACTTC. It encodes CASSIGTSPETQYF. Based on the CDR3 plus reference TRBV19 and TRBJ2-5, the full variable domain is DGGITQSPKYLFRKEGQNVTLSCEQNLNHDAMYWYRQDPGQGLRLIYYSQIVNDFQKGDIAEGYSVSREKKESFPLTVTSAQKNPTAFYLCASSIGTSPETQYFGPGTRLLVL.